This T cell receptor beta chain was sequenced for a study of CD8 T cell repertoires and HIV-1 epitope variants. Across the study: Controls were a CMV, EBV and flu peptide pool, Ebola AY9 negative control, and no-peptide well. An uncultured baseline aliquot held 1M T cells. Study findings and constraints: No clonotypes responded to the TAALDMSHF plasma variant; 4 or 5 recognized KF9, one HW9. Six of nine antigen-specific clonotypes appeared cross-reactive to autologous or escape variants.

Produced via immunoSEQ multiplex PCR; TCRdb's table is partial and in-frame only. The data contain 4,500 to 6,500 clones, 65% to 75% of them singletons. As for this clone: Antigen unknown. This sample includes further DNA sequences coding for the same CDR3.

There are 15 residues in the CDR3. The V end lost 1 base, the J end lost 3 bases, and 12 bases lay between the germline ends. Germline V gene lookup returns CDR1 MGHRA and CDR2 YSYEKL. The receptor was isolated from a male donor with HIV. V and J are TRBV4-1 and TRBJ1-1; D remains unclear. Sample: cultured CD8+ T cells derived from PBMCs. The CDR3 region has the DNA TGCGCCAGCAGCCAAGTTGATCTCGGGTACACTGAAGCTTTCTTT. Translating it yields CASSQVDLGYTEAFF.